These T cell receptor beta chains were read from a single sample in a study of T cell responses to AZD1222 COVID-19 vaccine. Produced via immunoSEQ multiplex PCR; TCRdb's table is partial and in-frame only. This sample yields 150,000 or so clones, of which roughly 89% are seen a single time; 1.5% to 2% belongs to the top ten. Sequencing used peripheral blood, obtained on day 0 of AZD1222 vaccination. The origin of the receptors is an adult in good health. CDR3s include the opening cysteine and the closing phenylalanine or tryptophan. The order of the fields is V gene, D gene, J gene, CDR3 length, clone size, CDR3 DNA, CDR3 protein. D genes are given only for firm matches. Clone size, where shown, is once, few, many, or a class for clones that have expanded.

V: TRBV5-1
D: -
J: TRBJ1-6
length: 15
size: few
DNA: TGCGCCAGCAGCGGAACAGGGATGGGAAATTCACCCCTCCACTTT
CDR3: CASSGTGMGNSPLHF

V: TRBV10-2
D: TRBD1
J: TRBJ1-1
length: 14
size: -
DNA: TGCGCCAGCATCCCCAGGGGGGGGAACACTGAAGCTTTCTTT
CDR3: CASIPRGGNTEAFF

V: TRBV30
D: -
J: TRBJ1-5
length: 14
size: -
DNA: TGTGCCTGGAGTGGAACAGGGTTCGCTCAGCCCCAGCATTTT
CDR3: CAWSGTGFAQPQHF

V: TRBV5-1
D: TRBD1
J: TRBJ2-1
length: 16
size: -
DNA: TGCGCCAGCAGCTCAGTAGGGGGCGCCTCCGACAATGAGCAGTTCTTC
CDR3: CASSSVGGASDNEQFF

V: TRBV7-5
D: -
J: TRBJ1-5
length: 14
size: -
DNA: TGTGCCAGAAGCAGGGACATTCGGCGACAGCCCCAGCATTTT
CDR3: CARSRDIRRQPQHF

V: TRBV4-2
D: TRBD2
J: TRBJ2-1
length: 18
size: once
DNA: TGTGCCAGCAGCCAAGCGGGTAGCGGGAGGTCCTCCTACAATGAGCAGTTCTTC
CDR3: CASSQAGSGRSSYNEQFF

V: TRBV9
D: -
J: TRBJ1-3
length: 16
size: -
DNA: TGTGCCAGCAGCGTAGGGGCTTTGGAAGAAAGAAACACCATATATTTT
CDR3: CASSVGALEERNTIYF

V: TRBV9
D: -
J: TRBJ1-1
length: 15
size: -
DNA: TGTGCCAGCAGCGCCTCCCAGGTCCGGGGAACTGAAGCTTTCTTT
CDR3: CASSASQVRGTEAFF

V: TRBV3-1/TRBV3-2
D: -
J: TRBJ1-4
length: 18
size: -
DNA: TGTGCCAGCAGCCAAGATCGGGGGGCGCTAGCAACTAATGAAAAACTGTTTTTT
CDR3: CASSQDRGALATNEKLFF

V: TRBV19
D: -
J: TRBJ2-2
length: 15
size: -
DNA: TGTGCCAGTAGTATCGGCAGGGTTAGAACCGGGGAGCTGTTTTTT
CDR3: CASSIGRVRTGELFF

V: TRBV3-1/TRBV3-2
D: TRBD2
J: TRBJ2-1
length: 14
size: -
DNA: TGTGCCAGCAGCTTAGCGGGGGGGCGAAATGAGCAGTTCTTC
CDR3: CASSLAGGRNEQFF

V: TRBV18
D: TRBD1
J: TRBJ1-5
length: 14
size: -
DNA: TGTGCCAGCTCACCCCGGGACAGCCATCAGCCCCAGCATTTT
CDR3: CASSPRDSHQPQHF

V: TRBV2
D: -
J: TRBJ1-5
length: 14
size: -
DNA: TGTGCCAGCACCCAGTGGGATAGCAATCAGCCCCAGCATTTT
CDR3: CASTQWDSNQPQHF

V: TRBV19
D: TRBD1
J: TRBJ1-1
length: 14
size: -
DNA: TGTGCCAGTAAGATGGGACAGGGAAAGGCTGAAGCTTTCTTT
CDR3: CASKMGQGKAEAFF

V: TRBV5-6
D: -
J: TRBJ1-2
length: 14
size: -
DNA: TGTGCCAGCAGCTTGGTCGGTGCCTCGGGCGGCTACACCTTC
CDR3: CASSLVGASGGYTF

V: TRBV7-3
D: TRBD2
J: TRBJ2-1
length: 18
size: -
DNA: TGTGCCAGCAGCTTACAGGCGGCGGGAGGCCCGATTTACAATGAGCAGTTCTTC
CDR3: CASSLQAAGGPIYNEQFF

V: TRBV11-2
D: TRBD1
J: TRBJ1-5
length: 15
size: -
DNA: TGTGCCAGCAGCCGGGGGGGGACAGGGTTTCAGCCCCAGCATTTT
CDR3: CASSRGGTGFQPQHF

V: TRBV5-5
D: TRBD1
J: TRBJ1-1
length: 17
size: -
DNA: TGTGCCAGCAGCCTGTGGGACAGGGGAACCATGAACACTGAAGCTTTCTTT
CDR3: CASSLWDRGTMNTEAFF

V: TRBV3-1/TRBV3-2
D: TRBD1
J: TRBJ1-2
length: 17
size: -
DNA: TGTGCCAGCAGCCGCTCCGGGACAGATCTTAGTCACTATGGCTACACCTTC
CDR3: CASSRSGTDLSHYGYTF

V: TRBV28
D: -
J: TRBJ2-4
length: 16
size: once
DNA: TGTGCCAGCTGCTCCCAGGGTGTTCAGGCCAAAAACATTCAGTACTTC
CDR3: CASCSQGVQAKNIQYF